A single sample gave rise to the 21 T cell receptor beta chains below, sequenced in a study of OX40 agonist ivuxolimab in advanced cancers. Only in-frame clones appear in the TCRdb table, and some are missing; sequencing was by immunoSEQ multiplex PCR. The sample lists about 40,000 clones, 70% to 90% occurring once. The sample was CD4+ or CD8+ T cells sorted from blood, taken in a trial of the OX40 agonist ivuxolimab. The source is an adult with an advanced solid tumor such as melanoma, head and neck, liver or kidney cancer.

The rearrangement joins TRBV6-5 to TRBJ2-4, with D tentatively TRBD2 (5 bases). V was trimmed by 6 bases and J by 8 bases, leaving 14 bases between them. This CDR3 region has 13 residues. CDR1 MNHEY and CDR2 SVGAGI come from the germline V gene. This CDR3 is CASSYSPADIQYF. For the CDR3, the DNA is TGTGCCAGCAGCTACAGCCCAGCGGACATTCAGTACTTC.

In this sample, this clone turned up a few times. The V and J genes are TRBV19 and TRBJ2-4; possible D gene TRBD1, 5 bases. This CDR3 comprises 13 residues. Trimming removed 3 bases from V and 6 bases from J, with 9 bases in between. CDR1 and CDR2 from the germline V gene are LNHDA and SQIVND (reference sequence). This CDR3 is CASSMDIGNIQYF. For the CDR3, the DNA is TGTGCCAGTAGTATGGACATCGGAAACATTCAGTACTTC.

The chain couples TRBV29-1 to TRBJ1-3; no firm D call. This CDR3 has 13 amino acids. The germline V gene has CDR1 SQVTM and CDR2 ANQGSEA. V lost 5 bases, J lost 7 bases, and 15 bases lay in between. The CDR3 bases are TGCAGCGTTTACGAAGGTCTTGGGAACACCATATATTTT. It is translated as CSVYEGLGNTIYF.

The chain joins TRBV9 to TRBJ2-1, with 7 bases that match TRBD1. Germline-derived CDR1 and CDR2 are SGDLS and YYNGEE. With 5 bases clipped from V and 2 bases from J, the junction kept 7 bases outside the gene matches. The CDR3 contains 15 residues. The CDR3 reads CASSVQGTPYNEQFF. The DNA of the CDR3 is TGTGCCAGCAGTGTACAGGGGACCCCCTACAATGAGCAGTTCTTC.

The chain employs TRBV9 and TRBJ2-5; D might be TRBD2 (5 bases). The DNA end is more similar to TRBJ2-7, so the J call may be wrong. Germline CDR1 reads SGDLS; CDR2 reads YYNGEE. The CDR3 is 15 residues long. CDR3 amino acids: CASSPPPGSSYEQYF. Here the CDR3 DNA reads TGTGCCAGCAGCCCCCCCCCGGGGTCCTCCTACGAGCAGTACTTC.

This chain joins TRBV11-1 and TRBJ2-1; D may be TRBD1 (6 bases). Trimming cost V 1 base and J 6 bases, with 10 bases left between them. Germline loops: CDR1 SGHAT, CDR2 FQDESV (reference sequence). The CDR3 runs to 14 residues. The CDR3 here is CASSLGTETNEQFF. CDR3 DNA: TGTGCCAGCAGCTTAGGGACAGAAACCAATGAGCAGTTCTTC.

This clone was recorded once. The rearrangement uses TRBV6-5 and TRBJ1-1, with D maybe TRBD1 (5 bases). The CDR3 totals 12 residues. V lost 10 bases and J lost 5, with 14 bases in between. Germline V lookup: CDR1 MNHEY, CDR2 SVGAGI. The CDR3 spells CATLREGTEAFF. In nucleotides, the CDR3 is TGTGCCACCCTCAGGGAGGGGACTGAAGCTTTCTTT.

V usage is TRBV28 and J usage is TRBJ2-3; 14 positions agree with TRBD2. Trimming at V came to 6 bases and at J to 4 bases, leaving 9 bases not matched to a gene. Germline V gene lookup returns CDR1 MDHEN and CDR2 SYDVKM. The CDR3 extends over 17 amino acids. CDR3: CASSLTSGGARADTQYF. CDR3 DNA sequence: TGTGCCAGCAGCCTGACTAGCGGGGGGGCTCGGGCAGATACGCAGTATTTT.

The CDR3, as DNA: TGCGCCAGCAGCCAAGATCGAGCGACAGAGTTGGGCTACACCTTC. Translated, it gives CASSQDRATELGYTF. The chain uses TRBV4-1 and TRBJ1-2; D perhaps matches TRBD1 (5 bases). With 0 bases removed from V and 8 bases from J, the gap between germline ends came to 16 bases. The CDR3 extends over 15 amino acids. The germline V gene has CDR1 MGHRA and CDR2 YSYEKL.

This clone was observed a single time. The V call is TRBV10-3, the J call TRBJ2-3; the match to TRBD2 covers 9 bases. V dropped 7 bases and J dropped 5; count of bases not matched to a gene: 7. The CDR3 totals 14 residues. CDR1 ENHRY and CDR2 SYGVKD come from the germline V gene. The CDR3 DNA reads TGTGCCATCAACCTAGCGGGGTTGGGAGATACGCAGTATTTT. Its protein is CAINLAGLGDTQYF.

The chain employs TRBV13 and TRBJ2-3, with a possible D match to TRBD1 (5 bases). Trimming removed 5 bases from V and 1 base from J, with 10 bases in between. CDR1 PRHDT and CDR2 FYEKMQ come from the germline V gene (reference sequence). This CDR3 region has 14 residues. The chain's CDR3 is CASSDQTGTDTQYF. The CDR3 DNA sequence: TGTGCCAGCAGCGATCAGACAGGCACAGATACGCAGTATTTT.

The chain combines TRBV19 with TRBJ2-6; D may match TRBD1 or TRBD2 (6 bases each). This CDR3 contains 16 residues. Trimming took 9 bases from V and 0 from J, leaving 15 bases between them. The germline CDR1 and CDR2 sequences are LNHDA and SQIVND (reference sequence). CDR3 nucleotides: TGTGCCAGCAAAAGGGGGGCGATCTCTGGGGCCAACGTCCTGACTTTC. Translation gives CASKRGAISGANVLTF.

The rearrangement joins TRBV7-8 to TRBJ1-6; 11 bases line up with TRBD1. V lost 5 bases and J lost 10; bases outside the gene matches: 16. CDR1 SGHVS and CDR2 FQNEAQ come from the germline V gene. The CDR3 consists of 18 residues. CDR3 loop: CASSLGQGARFGGSPLHF. CDR3 in DNA: TGTGCCAGCAGCCTAGGACAGGGGGCGCGGTTCGGGGGATCACCCCTCCACTTT.

V and J are TRBV4-1 and TRBJ1-3, with no clear D. Per the germline V gene, CDR1 is MGHRA and CDR2 is YSYEKL. V lost 1 base, J lost 0 bases, and 7 bases lay in between. The CDR3 is made up of 15 amino acids. The CDR3 DNA is TGCGCCAGCAGCCAAGTAGACGACTCTGGAAACACCATATATTTT. It encodes CASSQVDDSGNTIYF.

The chain links TRBV11-3 to TRBJ1-2; D is perhaps TRBD1 (6 bases). Trimming shortened V by 5 bases and J by 4 bases, and 17 bases separated the two germline ends. CDR1 is SGHNT, CDR2 YENEEA, per germline. This CDR3 has 15 amino acids. CDR3 amino acids: CASSPVGGRTYGYTF. DNA of the CDR3: TGTGCCAGCAGCCCAGTAGGGGGAAGGACCTATGGCTACACCTTC.

This clone was picked up a small number of times. V is TRBV6-1 and J is TRBJ2-1; possible D gene TRBD1, 6 bases. The CDR3 is 13 residues long. Germline loops: CDR1 MNHNS, CDR2 SASEGT. V lost 7 bases to trimming and J lost 9 bases, with 16 bases between them. CDR3 DNA: TGTGCCAGCACTGTTTCGGAAGGGGGTGAGCAGTTCTTC. It encodes CASTVSEGGEQFF.

The chain combines TRBV2 with TRBJ1-3; a possible D gene is TRBD1 (6 bases). This CDR3 contains 14 residues. The germline V gene has CDR1 SNHLY and CDR2 FYNNEI. Trimming cost V 6 bases and J 1 base, with 10 bases left between them. The CDR3 nucleotides are TGTGCCAGCAGGTCTAGGGGGTCTGGAAACACCATATATTTT. This sequence encodes CASRSRGSGNTIYF.

As for this clone: Other DNA sequences of this sample code for an identical CDR3. The J gene is TRBJ1-1, the V gene TRBV19; 9 bases are a match to TRBD1. The CDR3 is 13 residues long. The V and J ends lost 5 bases and 3 bases, in that order; junction bases with no gene match: 1. Germline CDR1 reads LNHDA; CDR2 reads SQIVND (reference sequence). The CDR3 sequence: CASSWTGDTEAFF. The CDR3 nucleotides read TGTGCCAGTAGTTGGACAGGGGACACTGAAGCTTTCTTT. Variable domain in full (rest from reference TRBV19 and TRBJ1-1): DGGITQSPKYLFRKEGQNVTLSCEQNLNHDAMYWYRQDPGQGLRLIYYSQIVNDFQKGDIAEGYSVSREKKESFPLTVTSAQKNPTAFYLCASSWTGDTEAFFGQGTRLTVV.

This chain joins TRBV7-2 and TRBJ1-3; D is perhaps TRBD1 (6 bases). Germline values: CDR1 SGHTA, CDR2 FQGNSA. The CDR3 loop spans 17 amino acids. V shed 1 base and J shed 0 bases, with 13 bases lying between them. CDR3 nucleotides: TGTGCCAGCAGCTTAGGGACGGGGGGCGCCTCTGGAAACACCATATATTTT. This translates into CASSLGTGGASGNTIYF.

V and J are TRBV7-2 and TRBJ2-3; 9 nucleotides align to TRBD1. The CDR3 is 19 amino acids. CDR1 and CDR2 (germline): SGHTA, FQGNSA. Trimming took 3 bases from V and 6 from J; bases not matched to a gene: 19. The CDR3 protein is CASSFTPGTGTKGVDTQYF. CDR3 DNA: TGTGCCAGCAGCTTTACTCCCGGGACAGGGACTAAAGGGGTCGATACGCAGTATTTT.

The rearrangement joins TRBV9 to TRBJ1-4; maybe TRBD1 (5 bases). This CDR3 is 13 amino acids long. CDR1 SGDLS and CDR2 YYNGEE come from the germline V gene. V was pared by 0 bases and J by 12 bases, with 12 bases between. This CDR3 reads CASSVADRGQLFF. CDR3 DNA sequence: TGTGCCAGCAGCGTAGCTGATAGGGGACAACTGTTTTTT.